The 26 T cell receptor beta chains below come from one sample, sequenced in a study of cytomegalovirus exposure and HLA in healthy donors (dated by TCRdb to between 2016 and 2019). The receptor library was made with the immunoSEQ multiplex PCR assay. A mixture of 60 forward primers for TCR Vbeta segments and 13 reverse primers for TCR Jbeta segments was used in the multiplex PCR. Imported from immuneACCESS, the table was reduced by TCRdb to in-frame sequences with V and J called. These copies leave out some clones; in studies compared against another copy, an unresolved V gene accounts for under half, and the cause of the remainder is not known. The sample profile shows over 150,000 clones; over 70% of them were found once. The top ten clones comprise roughly 1.6% of the sample. Material: PBMCs. The receptor source for this set is a woman aged 18-29 years in good health and CMV-seronegative.

The J gene is TRBJ2-2, the V gene TRBV15; tentative D call: TRBD2 (7 bases). The CDR3 extends over 15 amino acids. V lost 3 bases to trimming and J lost 3 bases, with 11 bases between them. The germline V gene has CDR1 LNHNV and CDR2 YYDKDF (reference sequence). Here the CDR3 DNA reads TGTGCCACCAGCAGGGGAGGGGGGGACACCGGGGAGCTGTTTTTT. Its protein is CATSRGGGDTGELFF.

This clone was detected a few times. This sequence joins TRBV11-2 and TRBJ1-6, with 7 nucleotides matching TRBD1. The CDR3 runs to 15 residues. The V gene end was trimmed by 5 bases and the J gene end by 0 bases; junction bases not matched to a gene: 1. Germline V lookup: CDR1 SGHAT, CDR2 FQNNGV. CDR3 nucleotides: TGTGCCAGCAGCAGGGACAGCTCCTATAATTCACCCCTCCACTTT. Translation: CASSRDSSYNSPLHF.

The CDR3 spells CASADRANYGYTF. CDR3 coding DNA: TGTGCCAGCGCGGACAGGGCGAACTATGGCTACACCTTC. This rearrangement joins TRBV2 to TRBJ1-2, with 8 bases fitting TRBD1. V trimming: 8 bases; J trimming: 2 bases; junction bases outside the gene matches: 4. This CDR3 spans 13 amino acids. CDR1 and CDR2 (germline): SNHLY, FYNNEI.

This clone was seen a single time. This chain joins TRBV11-3 and TRBJ2-3; maybe TRBD2 (7 bases). V lost 1 base, J lost 1 base, and 9 bases lay in between. This CDR3 is built from 15 residues. Germline V gene sequence: CDR1 SGHNT, CDR2 YENEEA. The CDR3 nucleotides read TGTGCCAGCAGCTTAGGAGGGGGGGGCACAGATACGCAGTATTTT. It translates to CASSLGGGGTDTQYF.

The chain couples TRBV7-3 to TRBJ2-2; 12 bases fit TRBD2. Germline assignment: CDR1 SGHTA and CDR2 FQGTGA. V was clipped by 7 bases and J by 4 bases; unmatched bases: 10. The CDR3 covers 17 residues. CDR3 nucleotide sequence: TGTGCCAGCACCGATACTAGCGGGGGGCCCCCCACCGGGGAGCTGTTTTTT. Encoded protein: CASTDTSGGPPTGELFF.

V gene TRBV27 combines with J gene TRBJ1-6, with 9 bases identical to TRBD1. With 4 bases clipped from V and 9 bases from J, the junction kept 4 bases outside the gene matches. CDR1 and CDR2 (germline): MNHEY, SMNVEV (reference sequence). The CDR3 is 14 residues long. CDR3 sequence reads: CASSWDREGSPLHF. CDR3 nucleotides: TGTGCCAGCAGTTGGGACAGGGAAGGTTCACCCCTCCACTTT.

The chain joins TRBV7-8 to TRBJ2-7, with D possibly TRBD2 on 6 matching bases. Germline CDR1 and CDR2: SGHVS and FQNEAQ. V dropped 5 bases and J dropped 7 bases, with 21 bases sitting between them. The length of the CDR3 is 15 residues. The chain's CDR3 is CASSLFRAGAEEQYF. The CDR3 nucleotides are TGTGCCAGCAGCCTATTTAGAGCGGGCGCGGAGGAGCAGTACTTC.

J is TRBJ1-4 and V is TRBV28; D might be TRBD1 (6 bases). The CDR3 length is 15 residues. Trimming removed 4 bases at V and 0 bases at J, with 9 bases between. CDR1 MDHEN and CDR2 SYDVKM come from the germline V gene. The CDR3 sequence: CASSSGDATNEKLFF. As DNA, the CDR3 is TGTGCCAGCAGTTCAGGGGACGCAACTAATGAAAAACTGTTTTTT.

The J gene is TRBJ2-5, the V gene TRBV7-3, with 8 bases aligning to TRBD2. Losses at the gene ends were 1 base for V and 5 bases for J; bases not matched to a gene: 18. The CDR3 sequence is 19 residues long. Germline-derived CDR1 and CDR2 are SGHTA and FQGTGA. CDR3 region: CASSLRGRGSGGVGETQYF. CDR3 bases: TGTGCCAGCAGCTTAAGGGGTCGGGGAAGCGGGGGCGTCGGGGAGACCCAGTACTTC. The full variable domain, its missing parts supplied by reference TRBV7-3 and TRBJ2-5, is GAGVSQTPSNKVTEKGKYVELRCDPISGHTALYWYRQSLGQGPEFLIYFQGTGAADDSGLPNDRFFAVRPEGSVSTLKIQRTERGDSAVYLCASSLRGRGSGGVGETQYFGPGTRLLVL.

This clone appeared once. The V and J genes are TRBV9 and TRBJ1-2, with D unresolved. The germline gives CDR1 SGDLS, CDR2 YYNGEE. V lost 0 bases, J lost 2 bases, and 11 bases lay in between. This CDR3 contains 15 residues. CDR3 nucleotides: TGTGCCAGCAGCGTAGGAAGCGGGGTAAACTATGGCTACACCTTC. Amino acids: CASSVGSGVNYGYTF.

This sequence joins TRBV5-4 and TRBJ1-2; D is uncertain. This CDR3 region has 13 residues. V dropped 5 bases and J dropped 3 bases, with 11 bases sitting between them. CDR1 SGHNT and CDR2 YYREEE come from the germline V gene (reference sequence). DNA of the CDR3: TGTGCCAGCAGGACTGCTGAGTACTATGGCTACACCTTC. Translating it yields CASRTAEYYGYTF.

The chain links TRBV9 to TRBJ2-2; 11 bases are shared with TRBD2. This CDR3 has 17 amino acids. Germline CDR1 reads SGDLS; CDR2 reads YYNGEE. After removal of 4 bases from V and 1 base from J, the junction contained 6 bases not matched to a gene. CDR3 protein: CASSSPLAGVNTGELFF. The CDR3 DNA sequence: TGTGCCAGCAGCTCACCACTAGCGGGAGTGAACACCGGGGAGCTGTTTTTT. The complete variable domain, with remaining parts taken from reference TRBV9 and TRBJ2-2, reads DSGVTQTPKHLITATGQRVTLRCSPRSGDLSVYWYQQSLDQGLQFLIQYYNGEERAKGNILERFSAQQFPDLHSELNLSSLELGDSALYFCASSSPLAGVNTGELFFGEGSRLTVL.

For this clone: Within the sample, other DNA sequences also encode this same CDR3. The V call is TRBV11-1, the J call TRBJ1-2, with 7 bases fitting TRBD1. In germline, CDR1 is SGHAT, CDR2 FQDESV (reference sequence). The V segment lost 5 bases and the J segment 2 bases; nucleotides outside the gene matches: 8. CDR3 length equals 15 residues. The CDR3 DNA sequence: TGTGCCAGCAGCCAGCGTCAGACAGGGAACTATGGCTACACCTTC. It encodes CASSQRQTGNYGYTF.

The chain links TRBV10-1 to TRBJ2-2; D gene ambiguous. In germline, CDR1 is WNHNN, CDR2 SYGVQD (reference sequence). The CDR3 extends over 12 amino acids. V gave up 2 bases and J gave up 5 bases, with 3 bases separating them. The CDR3 reads CASSELTGELFF. The CDR3 region has the DNA TGCGCCAGCAGTGAGCTTACCGGGGAGCTGTTTTTT.

This clone was detected a few times. The rearrangement uses TRBV6-5 and TRBJ1-2; 8 nucleotides match TRBD1. V lost 2 bases to trimming and J lost 5 bases; unmatched junction nucleotides: 7. This CDR3 comprises 15 residues. Germline V gene sequence: CDR1 MNHEY, CDR2 SVGAGI. CDR3 coding DNA: TGTGCCAGCAGTTACCGAACGACAGGGGTATATGGCTACACCTTC. Its protein product is CASSYRTTGVYGYTF.

This clone was counted a single time. The identical CDR3 is also encoded by other nucleotide sequences in the sample. DNA for the CDR3: TGTGCCAGCAGACATTCCTACGAGCAGTACTTC. It yields the protein CASRHSYEQYF. This chain joins TRBV28 and TRBJ2-7; D is unclear. With 6 bases removed from V and 1 base from J, the gap between germline ends came to 4 bases. CDR1 MDHEN and CDR2 SYDVKM come from the germline V gene. This CDR3 comprises 11 residues.

The chain has TRBV7-3 and TRBJ1-1; D perhaps matches TRBD1 (5 bases). Germline CDR1 SGHTA, CDR2 FQGTGA. The CDR3 runs 15 residues. Between the trimmed V and J ends, which lost 1 base and 5 bases, there was a span of 14 bases. The CDR3 DNA follows: TGTGCCAGCAGCTTAAGCGGACAACGGGGGACTGAAGCTTTCTTT. Its translation: CASSLSGQRGTEAFF. The full variable domain, its missing parts supplied by reference TRBV7-3 and TRBJ1-1, is GAGVSQTPSNKVTEKGKYVELRCDPISGHTALYWYRQSLGQGPEFLIYFQGTGAADDSGLPNDRFFAVRPEGSVSTLKIQRTERGDSAVYLCASSLSGQRGTEAFFGQGTRLTVV.

The gene calls are TRBV9 and TRBJ1-6; D possibly corresponds to TRBD1 (5 bases). From germline, CDR1 is SGDLS and CDR2 YYNGEE. This CDR3 has 15 residues. V was trimmed by 4 bases and J by 6 bases, leaving 14 bases between them. CDR3 in DNA: TGTGCCAGCAGCCCTACGGGGGTAACTAATTCACCCCTCCACTTT. This gives the protein CASSPTGVTNSPLHF.

This chain uses TRBV5-1 with TRBJ2-3, with TRBD2 identical over 14 bases. V was clipped by 3 bases and J by 4 bases; unmatched bases: 1. The length of the CDR3 is 15 residues. CDR1 and CDR2 (germline): SGHRS, YFSETQ. CDR3 in amino acids: CASSWGLAGADTQYF. Here the CDR3 DNA reads TGCGCCAGCAGCTGGGGACTAGCGGGAGCAGATACGCAGTATTTT.

This rearrangement joins TRBV11-1 to TRBJ2-5; D might be TRBD2 (5 bases). CDR1 is SGHAT, CDR2 FQDESV, per germline (reference sequence). With 1 base removed from V and 8 bases from J, the gap between germline ends came to 17 bases. The CDR3 has 15 amino acids. CDR3 sequence reads: CASSLEDSPRETQYF. The CDR3 coding sequence is TGTGCCAGCAGCTTAGAGGACTCACCAAGAGAAACCCAGTACTTC.

This chain connects TRBV29-1 to TRBJ1-2; 7 nucleotides match TRBD1. With 3 bases clipped from V and 5 bases from J, the junction kept 6 bases outside the gene matches. Germline V gene lookup returns CDR1 SQVTM and CDR2 ANQGSEA. This CDR3 comprises 13 residues. The CDR3 here is CSVDRGLLYGYTF. CDR3 sequence (DNA): TGCAGCGTTGACAGGGGGTTATTATATGGCTACACCTTC.

V usage is TRBV30 and J usage is TRBJ2-3; D possibly corresponds to TRBD1 (5 bases). Germline CDR1 is GTSNPN and CDR2 is SVGIG (reference sequence). The V end was cut by 4 bases, the J end by 1 base, with 9 bases between. The CDR3 sequence is 13 residues long. The CDR3 spells CAWIQGGTDTQYF. CDR3 in DNA: TGTGCCTGGATTCAAGGGGGCACAGATACGCAGTATTTT.

The rearrangement joins TRBV28 to TRBJ2-5; TRBD1 might be the D (6 bases). Trimming pared 6 bases from V and 5 bases from J, leaving 16 bases between. Germline V gene sequence: CDR1 MDHEN, CDR2 SYDVKM. The CDR3 has 14 residues. The CDR3 here is CASSWQGYEETQYF. The DNA of the CDR3 is TGTGCCAGCAGCTGGCAGGGGTACGAGGAGACCCAGTACTTC.

The V gene is TRBV5-1, the J gene TRBJ1-2, with 12 bases that match TRBD1. The CDR3 contains 15 residues. Germline CDR1 SGHRS, CDR2 YFSETQ. J gave up 4 bases and V 3 bases, and 4 bases lay outside the gene matches. The CDR3 sequence is CASSWGTGGGYGYTF. The CDR3 nucleotides read TGCGCCAGCAGCTGGGGGACAGGGGGCGGCTATGGCTACACCTTC.

V is TRBV19 and J is TRBJ2-1; TRBD1 aligns across 8 bases. The germline V gene has CDR1 LNHDA and CDR2 SQIVND (reference sequence). V lost 5 bases, J lost 7 bases, and 7 bases stayed unmatched. The CDR3 sequence is 14 residues long. For the CDR3, the DNA is TGTGCCAGTAGTCCCCGAGACAGGGGTAATGAGCAGTTCTTC. Its translation is CASSPRDRGNEQFF.

This clone has a single count. The chain carries TRBV6-1 and TRBJ2-7, with TRBD1 as a possible D gene (6 bases). Trimming left V 0 bases short and J 3 bases short, with 15 bases between. Germline assignment: CDR1 MNHNS and CDR2 SASEGT. CDR3 length: 16 amino acids. CDR3 coding DNA: TGTGCCAGCAGTGAAGCGGTGGGGGCCAGCCGCTACGAGCAGTACTTC. Translation: CASSEAVGASRYEQYF.